Shown below are 32 T cell receptor beta chains from a single sample sequenced in a study of Ad26.COV2.S vaccination and SARS-CoV-2 variants. Treatment denoted: about 20 received Ad26.COV2.S at low or high dose, single or two shots; roughly five received placebo; per-sample allocation not given. Day 63 after the first injection of vaccine or placebo was the sampling time. Profiling relied on immunoSEQ multiplex PCR, and the TCRdb table lists in-frame clones only, not all of them. Of about half a million clones listed, 80% to 90% are singletons. The input for sequencing was peripheral blood, taken in a trial of Ad26.COV2.S vaccine versus placebo. The receptor source for this set is a person aged 18-65 years who received the Ad26.COV2.S COVID-19 vaccine or a placebo.

V is TRBV5-4 and J is TRBJ2-7; D might be TRBD1 or TRBD2, each matching 5 bases. With 0 bases removed from V and 4 bases from J, the gap between germline ends came to 11 bases. The CDR3 consists of 14 residues. Germline loops: CDR1 SGHNT, CDR2 YYREEE (reference sequence). CDR3 protein: CASSLGMGVYEQYF. In DNA, the CDR3 is TGTGCCAGCAGCTTGGGGATGGGGGTGTACGAGCAGTACTTC.

The V call is TRBV28, the J call TRBJ2-3; D unclear. The CDR3 covers 14 residues. V was pared by 1 base and J by 4 bases, with 9 bases between. The germline V gene encodes CDR1 MDHEN and CDR2 SYDVKM. The CDR3 region is CASSLLGGADTQYF. Here the CDR3 DNA reads TGTGCCAGCAGTTTATTGGGTGGCGCAGATACGCAGTATTTT.

The chain employs TRBV7-8 and TRBJ2-7; possibly TRBD2 for D (7 bases). The CDR3 runs 16 residues. Trimming stripped 4 bases from V and 3 bases from J, with 19 bases between. Per the germline V gene, CDR1 is SGHVS and CDR2 is FQNEAQ. CDR3 region: CASSSEGQPGGYEQYF. CDR3 nucleotides: TGTGCCAGCAGCTCAGAAGGACAGCCGGGGGGCTACGAGCAGTACTTC.

For the CDR3, the DNA is TGCGCCAGCAGCCAAGATCTTCGGCCCCTCTTAGAGCAGTACTTC. This translates into CASSQDLRPLLEQYF. The chain has TRBV4-1 and TRBJ2-7; D not certain. CDR1 is MGHRA and CDR2 is YSYEKL in the germline V gene. This CDR3 has 15 residues. V was trimmed by 0 bases and J by 7 bases, leaving 16 bases between them.

This chain joins TRBV30 and TRBJ1-1, with a weak D call TRBD1 (5 bases). The CDR3 has 15 amino acids. V lost 1 base and J 1 base, leaving 13 bases between the germline ends. The germline CDR1 and CDR2 sequences are GTSNPN and SVGIG (reference sequence). The CDR3 coding sequence is TGTGCCTGGAGTGCGGCCCCCGGGACGAACACTGAAGCTTTCTTT. Its protein product is CAWSAAPGTNTEAFF.

The rearrangement uses TRBV7-3 and TRBJ2-1; D gene unclear. Trimming cost V 5 bases and J 0 bases, with 14 bases left between them. There are 16 residues in the CDR3. Germline V gene lookup returns CDR1 SGHTA and CDR2 FQGTGA. The CDR3 DNA reads TGTGCCAGCAGCCCCCGCCCTACCCGCTCCTACAATGAGCAGTTCTTC. The encoded protein is CASSPRPTRSYNEQFF. Together with reference TRBV7-3 and TRBJ2-1, the CDR3 gives the full variable domain: GAGVSQTPSNKVTEKGKYVELRCDPISGHTALYWYRQSLGQGPEFLIYFQGTGAADDSGLPNDRFFAVRPEGSVSTLKIQRTERGDSAVYLCASSPRPTRSYNEQFFGPGTRLTVL.

The J gene is TRBJ1-4, the V gene TRBV28, with D tentatively TRBD1 (6 bases). The V and J ends lost 1 base and 8 bases respectively, with 14 bases between them. The CDR3 is 15 residues long. Germline CDR1 MDHEN, CDR2 SYDVKM. The CDR3 reads CASSLFTGMLEKLFF. CDR3 nucleotide sequence: TGTGCCAGCAGTTTATTTACAGGGATGCTAGAAAAACTGTTTTTT. The whole variable domain, remainder taken from reference TRBV28 and TRBJ1-4, is DVKVTQSSRYLVKRTGEKVFLECVQDMDHENMFWYRQDPGLGLRLIYFSYDVKMKEKGDIPEGYSVSREKKERFSLILESASTNQTSMYLCASSLFTGMLEKLFFGSGTQLSVL.

J is TRBJ1-1 and V is TRBV4-2; 10 nucleotides match TRBD1. With 4 bases clipped from V and 1 base from J, the junction kept 9 bases outside the gene matches. The germline CDR1 and CDR2 sequences are LGHNA and YNFKEQ. The CDR3 is made up of 17 amino acids. The CDR3 region has the DNA TGTGCCAGCAGCCCCGTCCCGGGACAGGGGACGAACACTGAAGCTTTCTTT. It encodes CASSPVPGQGTNTEAFF.

V usage is TRBV28 and J usage is TRBJ1-2, with 12 bases fitting TRBD1. J lost 7 bases, V lost 6 bases, and 6 bases had no gene match. The CDR3 length is 14 residues. Germline V gives CDR1 MDHEN, CDR2 SYDVKM. The CDR3 loop is CASSPGTGGTGYTF. CDR3 in DNA: TGTGCCAGCAGCCCCGGGACAGGGGGCACTGGCTACACCTTC.

The chain recombines TRBV7-6 with TRBJ1-6, with a possible D match to TRBD1 (6 bases). V was pared by 4 bases and J by 14 bases, with 18 bases between. The CDR3 runs 14 residues. Per germline, CDR1 SGHVS and CDR2 FNYEAQ. CDR3 amino acids: CASSSDRKGNALHF. DNA for the CDR3: TGTGCCAGCAGCTCAGACAGGAAAGGAAATGCCCTCCACTTT. The full variable domain, its missing parts supplied by reference TRBV7-6 and TRBJ1-6, is GAGVSQSPRYKVTKRGQDVALRCDPISGHVSLYWYRQALGQGPEFLTYFNYEAQQDKSGLPNDRFSAERPEGSISTLTIQRTEQRDSAMYRCASSSDRKGNALHFGNGTRLTVT.

The V and J genes are TRBV2 and TRBJ2-7; D might be TRBD1 or TRBD2, each matching 5 bases. CDR3 length: 17 amino acids. The germline V gene encodes CDR1 SNHLY and CDR2 FYNNEI. V was pared by 5 bases and J by 4 bases, with 24 bases between. CDR3 protein: CASSYNTQGRRIYEQYF. As DNA, the CDR3 is TGTGCCAGCAGTTACAATACCCAGGGACGGAGGATTTACGAGCAGTACTTC.

This clone has a single count. The genes are TRBV2 and TRBJ2-3; no clear D gene. CDR1 SNHLY and CDR2 FYNNEI come from the germline V gene. The CDR3 is 12 residues long. V lost 6 bases, J lost 6 bases, and 10 bases lay in between. CDR3 region: CASSVHSDTQYF. CDR3 in DNA: TGTGCCAGCAGCGTCCATTCTGATACGCAGTATTTT.

This clone was seen more than once but under ten times. The genes are TRBV2 and TRBJ1-1; D is unclear. This CDR3 spans 14 amino acids. In germline, CDR1 is SNHLY, CDR2 FYNNEI. Trimming stripped 6 bases from V and 5 bases from J, with 16 bases between. The CDR3 reads CASRGWEGRTEAFF. The CDR3 nucleotides are TGTGCCAGCAGAGGGTGGGAGGGTAGGACTGAAGCTTTCTTT.

The chain recombines TRBV5-4 with TRBJ2-7; D ambiguous. Germline CDR1 and CDR2: SGHNT and YYREEE (reference sequence). The length of the CDR3 is 15 residues. V lost 1 base to trimming and J lost 7 bases, with 18 bases between them. CDR3 nucleotide sequence: TGTGCCAGCAGCTTGTGGGCCGGGTTCGGTGGTGAGCAGTACTTC. Protein: CASSLWAGFGGEQYF.

The chain has TRBV6-6 and TRBJ1-1; D is unresolved. Germline CDR1 MNHNY, CDR2 SVGAGI (reference sequence). The CDR3 has 14 residues. V lost 1 base and J lost 3, with 9 bases in between. The CDR3 region has the DNA TGTGCCAGCAGTTACTTACGGGCCGACACTGAAGCTTTCTTT. Translation: CASSYLRADTEAFF.

The J gene is TRBJ2-7, the V gene TRBV7-2; D call uncertain. This CDR3 spans 14 amino acids. The germline V and J ends were trimmed by 2 bases and 3 bases, with 11 bases remaining between them. Germline V lookup: CDR1 SGHTA, CDR2 FQGNSA. CDR3 nucleotide sequence: TGTGCCAGCAGCTTATTCGACGGTTACTACGAGCAGTACTTC. Its translation is CASSLFDGYYEQYF.

This clone was counted once. The DNA of the CDR3 is TGTGCCAGCAGTTTATCGATAACAGGGAGGGGCACTGAAGCTTTCTTT. Its translation: CASSLSITGRGTEAFF. The chain combines TRBV27 with TRBJ1-1; D possibly corresponds to TRBD1 (6 bases). This CDR3 contains 16 residues. Germline V CDR1 and CDR2: MNHEY, SMNVEV (reference sequence). The V end was cut by 0 bases, the J end by 4 bases, with 15 bases between.

The chain employs TRBV18 and TRBJ1-1; D possibly corresponds to TRBD1 (6 bases). The germline V gene has CDR1 KGHSH and CDR2 LQKENI. The CDR3 is made up of 15 amino acids. With 0 bases removed from V and 1 base from J, the gap between germline ends came to 9 bases. The CDR3, as DNA: TGTGCCAGCTCACCACCGAGGACAGCGAACACTGAAGCTTTCTTT. Its translation: CASSPPRTANTEAFF. Full variable domain (missing parts from reference TRBV18 and TRBJ1-1): NAGVMQNPRHLVRRRGQEARLRCSPMKGHSHVYWYRQLPEEGLKFMVYLQKENIIDESGMPKERFSAEFPKEGPSILRIQQVVRGDSAAYFCASSPPRTANTEAFFGQGTRLTVV.

The rearrangement links TRBV6-2 or TRBV6-3 to TRBJ2-3; TRBD1 agrees at 12 bases. V trimming: 3 bases; J trimming: 6 bases; junction bases outside the gene matches: 7. CDR1 and CDR2 from the germline V gene are MNHEY and SVGEGT. The CDR3 has 16 amino acids. The DNA for the CDR3 is TGTGCCAGCAGTTATTCGGGACAGGGGGCATCCGATACGCAGTATTTT. It encodes CASSYSGQGASDTQYF.

The chain joins TRBV4-1 to TRBJ2-3; 7 bases are a match to TRBD1. This CDR3 is 14 amino acids long. V shed 0 bases and J 9 bases; nucleotides not matched to a gene: 6. Germline assignment: CDR1 MGHRA and CDR2 YSYEKL. In DNA, the CDR3 is TGCGCCAGCAGCCAAGACCTGACAGGGAGAACGCAGTATTTT. Translating gives CASSQDLTGRTQYF.

The sample holds a few counts of this clone. The CDR3 region has the DNA TGTGCCAGCAGCCAAAAGATTTCGGCGGCGAACACCGGGGAGCTGTTTTTT. It translates to CASSQKISAANTGELFF. The gene calls are TRBV3-1 (or the pseudogene TRBV3-2) and TRBJ2-2; D is unclear. The CDR3 totals 17 residues. Trimming shortened V by 2 bases and J by 0 bases, and 13 bases separated the two germline ends. CDR1 is LGHDT, CDR2 YNNKEL, per germline (reference sequence).

V and J are TRBV6-6 and TRBJ1-2; D is uncertain. This CDR3 spans 13 amino acids. V dropped 5 bases and J dropped 5 bases, with 12 bases sitting between them. Germline V gives CDR1 MNHNY, CDR2 SVGAGI (reference sequence). The CDR3 bases are TGTGCCAGCAGTCACCTCACACTTTATGGCTACACCTTC. Residues: CASSHLTLYGYTF.

The rearrangement uses TRBV7-2 and TRBJ2-1, with D maybe TRBD2 (6 bases). Trimming removed 8 bases at V and 8 bases at J, with 25 bases between. This CDR3 contains 16 residues. CDR1 is SGHTA and CDR2 is FQGNSA in the germline V gene. CDR3 region: CASGVGGGRRGDEQFF. CDR3 nucleotides: TGTGCCAGCGGGGTGGGAGGCGGTCGGCGGGGCGATGAGCAGTTCTTC.

The chain links TRBV4-1 to TRBJ2-7; D is perhaps TRBD2 (5 bases). V dropped 1 base and J dropped 5 bases, with 15 bases sitting between them. This CDR3 is 15 amino acids long. Germline values: CDR1 MGHRA, CDR2 YSYEKL. The chain's CDR3 is CASSQVTRGPDEQYF. The CDR3 nucleotides read TGCGCCAGCAGCCAAGTCACTAGAGGGCCCGACGAGCAGTACTTC.

The chain couples TRBV29-1 to TRBJ2-3; TRBD2 matches 16 bases. Germline V gene lookup returns CDR1 SQVTM and CDR2 ANQGSEA. CDR3 size: 18 residues. The V gene end was trimmed by 5 bases and the J gene end by 0 bases; junction bases not matched to a gene: 8. CDR3 DNA sequence: TGCAGCGTTCGAGGGGGACTAGCGGGAGGGCCTAGCACAGATACGCAGTATTTT. It yields the protein CSVRGGLAGGPSTDTQYF.

This chain joins TRBV5-1 and TRBJ2-5, with TRBD1 identical over 8 bases. This CDR3 comprises 14 residues. CDR1 is SGHRS and CDR2 is YFSETQ in the germline V gene. V shed 5 bases and J 4 bases; nucleotides not matched to a gene: 7. CDR3 coding DNA: TGCGCCAGCAGTTTGACAGGGGCGATAGAGACCCAGTACTTC. Residues: CASSLTGAIETQYF.

The V call is TRBV2, the J call TRBJ2-7, with D unclear. Germline V gives CDR1 SNHLY, CDR2 FYNNEI. The V end lost 8 bases, the J end lost 2 bases, and 28 bases lay between the germline ends. The CDR3 sequence is 18 residues long. The CDR3 spells CASPPAAATYPYTYEQYF. In DNA form, the CDR3 reads TGTGCCAGCCCGCCGGCAGCCGCCACCTATCCCTACACCTACGAGCAGTACTTC.

The chain carries TRBV7-9 and TRBJ2-5; D is perhaps TRBD1 (6 bases). This CDR3 region has 16 residues. CDR1 is SEHNR and CDR2 is FQNEAQ in the germline V gene (reference sequence). The V and J ends lost 5 bases and 1 base respectively, with 17 bases between them. CDR3 nucleotides: TGTGCCAGCAGCGCTGGGAAGGGGGTTACCCAAGAGACCCAGTACTTC. This codes for CASSAGKGVTQETQYF.

This clone was counted once. The chain carries TRBV2 and TRBJ2-4, with unresolved D. Germline V CDR1 and CDR2: SNHLY, FYNNEI. The CDR3 spans 15 residues. V gave up 8 bases and J gave up 0 bases, with 14 bases separating them. The CDR3 is CASGHESLAKNIQYF. The CDR3 DNA follows: TGTGCCAGCGGCCACGAGTCGCTAGCCAAAAACATTCAGTACTTC.

This clone turned up a few times. This chain links TRBV30 with TRBJ1-1; TRBD1 matches at 9 bases. Germline CDR1 and CDR2: GTSNPN and SVGIG (reference sequence). The V and J ends lost 3 bases and 10 bases, in that order; junction bases with no gene match: 12. The length of the CDR3 is 14 residues. CDR3 loop: CAWRGTGQTSRAFF. The CDR3 region has the DNA TGTGCCTGGAGGGGGACAGGGCAGACGTCAAGAGCTTTCTTT. Full variable domain (remainder filled in from reference TRBV30 and TRBJ1-1): SQTIHQWPATLVQPVGSPLSLECTVEGTSNPNLYWYRQAAGRGLQLLFYSVGIGQISSEVPQNLSASRPQDRQFILSSKKLLLSDSGFYLCAWRGTGQTSRAFFGQGTRLTVV.

The chain recombines TRBV6-5 with TRBJ1-2; 7 nucleotides align to TRBD1. The V segment lost 6 bases and the J segment 4 bases; nucleotides outside the gene matches: 8. The CDR3 has 14 residues. CDR1 is MNHEY, CDR2 SVGAGI, per germline. CDR3 in DNA: TGTGCCAGCAGAGACGTTGGGACAGTCTATGGCTACACCTTC. Encoded protein: CASRDVGTVYGYTF.

The chain couples TRBV9 to TRBJ1-5, with D possibly TRBD1 on 5 matching bases. CDR3 size: 13 residues. The germline gives CDR1 SGDLS, CDR2 YYNGEE. V was pared by 0 bases and J by 7 bases, with 8 bases between. CDR3 coding DNA: TGTGCCAGCAGCGTAGAAGGGGAACAGCCCCAGCATTTT. Its protein product is CASSVEGEQPQHF.